This T cell receptor beta chain was identified during a study of early T cells in non-severe SARS-CoV-2 infection (TCRdb year 2021). For the wider study: TCR sequencing used bulk RNA from unsorted whole blood, so alpha and beta chains could not be paired.

This clonotype was counted many times. Its antigen is unknown. Nothing much larger sits one base from this clone, and base qualities are not available. At the junction V is shortened by 1 base and J by 7 bases, with 8 bases in between. From the cysteine up to the phenylalanine, the CDR3 has a length of 12 residues. Only the CDR3 DNA is retained, 36 bases long and in frame from the first base. CDR1 and CDR2 are read off the germline V gene as SQVTM and ANQGSEA. On the study overall, not on this receptor specifically: VDJdb matching was skewed toward anti-spike CD8 responses and likely underestimated virus-specific expansions by missing private and CD4 specificities.

The library was produced with 5' RACE. Sequencing was performed on a NextSeq 500. In the TCR library protocol, unique molecular identifiers were attached to individual cDNA molecules to correct for PCR bias and sequencing error. Sequencing covered both TCR alpha and beta chains, and within each sample the abundances of alpha and beta sequences were tightly co-correlated. In the source study's methods: Decombinator V4 was used to annotate TCR sequences for V gene, J gene and CDR3. TCRs were defined as expanded if a significant change between any two time points was detected under a Poisson model with p below 0.0001. TCR abundances were normalised to the total number of TCRs sequenced per sample and expressed as counts per million. TRAV1-2 paired with TRAJ12, TRAJ20 or TRAJ33 defined MAIT TCRs, while TRAV10 paired with TRAJ18 defined iNKT TCRs. VDJdb, accessed on 1 November 2021, was searched for TCRs annotated for CMV, EBV and SARS-CoV-2, and TCRs annotated for more than one antigen were excluded. TCRdb's own reprocessing of the public reads used fastp at Q25 and MiXCR and kept productive beta chains. Duplicate CDR3 protein sequences are folded into a single record with the most common DNA and genes. These V and J calls originate from TCRdb's pipeline instead of the authors' own analysis. A total of tens of thousands of distinct CDR3 sequences appear in this sample, over 10% of them only once. The ten largest clones take up around 9.6% of the sample.

This was a case-control study nested in a cohort of healthcare workers in London, UK, who had nasopharyngeal swab PCR tests and blood samples taken every week. Healthcare workers were recruited between 23 and 31 March 2020, during the week of the UK lockdown, and were followed weekly for up to about 15 weeks. The sample taken for sequencing was whole blood. This sequence originates from an adult who was a healthcare worker with PCR-confirmed SARS-CoV-2 infection or an uninfected control (not recorded which). The chain links TRBV29-1 with TRBJ2-1, with the D segment identity uncertain. The DNA sequence is given as TGCAGCGTTGAAGTAGTAGGGAATGAGCAGTTCTTC. The translation is CSVEVVGNEQFF.